One sample yielded the 29 T cell receptor beta chains listed below, sequenced in a study of CD8 T cells in Susac syndrome. Random-hexamer reverse transcription was applied to about 0.5 to 1 ug RNA. A single record per CDR3 protein comes from TCRdb applying MiXCR to the immunoSEQ multiplex PCR reads. The sample includes some 160,000 distinct CDR3 sequences, about 91% of them seen just once. Material for sequencing was CD4+ T cells from PBMCs. The origin of the receptors is a human donor in good health.

The V and J genes are TRBV28 and TRBJ1-6; D gene ambiguous. The V gene lost 8 bases and the J gene lost 5 bases, with 28 bases spanning the gap. This CDR3 has 19 amino acids. Germline V gene sequence: CDR1 MDHEN, CDR2 SYDVKM. The CDR3 loop is CASSSASVGRAMNNSPLHF. The CDR3, as DNA: TGTGCCAGCTCCTCAGCCTCGGTGGGGAGGGCAATGAATAATTCACCCCTCCACTTT.

The V gene is TRBV7-2, the J gene TRBJ1-6; perhaps TRBD1 as D (5 bases). V was shortened by 5 bases and J by 3 bases, with 11 bases between the two germline ends. The germline gives CDR1 SGHTA, CDR2 FQGNSA. This CDR3 region has 15 residues. The CDR3 sequence is CASSQGGYYNSPLHF. The CDR3 bases are TGTGCCAGCAGCCAGGGCGGGTACTATAATTCACCCCTCCACTTT. The full variable domain, rest sourced from reference TRBV7-2 and TRBJ1-6, is GAGVSQSPSNKVTEKGKDVELRCDPISGHTALYWYRQSLGQGLEFLIYFQGNSAPDKSGLPSDRFSAERTGGSVSTLTIQRTQQEDSAVYLCASSQGGYYNSPLHFGNGTRLTVT.

This sequence joins TRBV7-9 and TRBJ2-7; TRBD1 matches 7 bases. The CDR3 length is 13 residues. The trim removed 3 bases at V and 3 bases at J, leaving 2 bases unmatched. The germline CDR1 and CDR2 sequences are SEHNR and FQNEAQ (reference sequence). The CDR3 loop is CASSFTGDYEQYF. The CDR3 bases are TGTGCCAGCAGCTTTACAGGGGACTACGAGCAGTACTTC.

The chain uses TRBV4-3 and TRBJ2-7; weak D call: TRBD2 (7 bases). The V and J ends lost 9 bases and 7 bases respectively, with 22 bases between them. Germline assignment: CDR1 LGHNA and CDR2 YSLEER. This CDR3 contains 14 residues. The CDR3 reads CASHPNGGPREQYF. The CDR3 DNA reads as TGCGCCAGTCACCCCAACGGGGGGCCGAGGGAGCAGTACTTC.

This chain links TRBV9 with TRBJ1-2, with 9 positions matching TRBD1. The CDR3 loop spans 16 amino acids. J was trimmed by 4 bases and V by 0 bases; bases with no gene match: 7. Germline CDR1 and CDR2: SGDLS and YYNGEE. Here the CDR3 reads CASSVDVGQGLYGYTF. DNA for the CDR3: TGTGCCAGCAGCGTAGATGTGGGACAGGGTCTCTATGGCTACACCTTC.

The chain carries TRBV6-5 and TRBJ1-3; unclear D gene. Germline V gene lookup returns CDR1 MNHEY and CDR2 SVGAGI. The length of the CDR3 is 11 residues. V lost 7 bases and J lost 4, with 5 bases in between. The CDR3 is CASTRGNTIYF. The CDR3 DNA is TGTGCCAGCACTCGGGGAAACACCATATATTTT.

This chain links TRBV20-1 with TRBJ2-7; D is undetermined. The CDR3 length is 11 residues. The V gene's germline CDR1 is DFQATT and CDR2 SNEGSKA (reference sequence). The V gene lost 5 bases and the J gene lost 0 bases, with 5 bases spanning the gap. The CDR3 DNA reads TGCAGTGCTCTGAGCTCCTACGAGCAGTACTTC. The encoded protein is CSALSSYEQYF.

In this sample, this clonotype turned up a few times. The V call is TRBV5-1, the J call TRBJ2-7; possible D gene TRBD2, 7 bases. Trimming cost V 3 bases and J 6 bases, with 13 bases left between them. The CDR3 length is 13 residues. Germline CDR1 reads SGHRS; CDR2 reads YFSETQ. CDR3 DNA: TGCGCCAGCAGCTACCTAGGGGGGGGCGAGCAGTACTTC. As protein: CASSYLGGGEQYF.

This chain joins TRBV12-5 and TRBJ2-1; D may be TRBD1 (6 bases). V lost 2 bases to trimming and J lost 9 bases, with 17 bases between them. The CDR3 spans 15 residues. CDR1 LGHNT and CDR2 FRNRAP come from the germline V gene. For the CDR3, the DNA is TGTGCTAGTGGTTTGTTTGGACAGCCTCGGGGTGAGCAGTTCTTC. Translated, it gives CASGLFGQPRGEQFF.

This chain connects TRBV5-1 to TRBJ2-2, with D perhaps matching TRBD2 (7 bases). The germline V gene has CDR1 SGHRS and CDR2 YFSETQ. This CDR3 has 17 residues. V lost 4 bases to trimming and J lost 2 bases, with 18 bases between them. The CDR3 DNA is TGCGCCAGCAGCCCGGGGGGCATGCCACCTAACACCGGGGAGCTGTTTTTT. Its protein product is CASSPGGMPPNTGELFF.

Concerning this clonotype: The junction differs from germline at one of its ends, possibly a read error. V gene TRBV5-1 combines with J gene TRBJ1-2; TRBD1 matches 12 bases. CDR3 length: 14 residues. Per the germline V gene, CDR1 is SGHRS and CDR2 is YFSETQ. As DNA, the CDR3 is TGTGCCAGCAGCCTGGGACAGGGGGCGGATGGCTACACCTTC. As protein: CASSLGQGADGYTF.

The chain has TRBV7-2 and TRBJ1-1; D possibly corresponds to TRBD1 (5 bases). Trimming removed 11 bases at V and 0 bases at J, with 16 bases between. This CDR3 is built from 14 residues. Looked up from germline, CDR1 is SGHTA and CDR2 is FQGNSA. CDR3 bases: TGTGCCTGTCGCGGGGCAGGATTGAACACTGAAGCTTTCTTT. This codes for CACRGAGLNTEAFF.

This chain joins TRBV12-3 or TRBV12-4 and TRBJ2-7, with a possible D match to TRBD2 (6 bases). Trimming took 8 bases from V and 3 from J, leaving 14 bases between them. There are 13 residues in the CDR3. DNA for the CDR3: TGTGCCAGCGGGAGGCCGGGGCGCTACGAGCAGTACTTC. Translated, it gives CASGRPGRYEQYF.

V is TRBV6-2 or TRBV6-3 and J is TRBJ2-7, with TRBD2 as a possible D gene (5 bases). Germline CDR1 reads MNHEY; CDR2 reads SVGEGT. Trimming left V 3 bases short and J 2 bases short, with 11 bases between. The CDR3 totals 14 residues. CDR3 protein: CASSYRTGAYEQYF. DNA of the CDR3: TGTGCCAGCAGTTATAGGACTGGAGCCTACGAGCAGTACTTC.

V is TRBV4-3 and J is TRBJ1-3; D is undetermined. V dropped 6 bases and J dropped 3 bases, with 12 bases sitting between them. The CDR3 runs 14 residues. From germline, CDR1 is LGHNA and CDR2 YSLEER. DNA of the CDR3: TGCGCCAGCAGTCCTCGGGGAATTGGAAACACCATATATTTT. The encoded protein is CASSPRGIGNTIYF.

This rearrangement joins TRBV29-1 to TRBJ2-3; 9 bases align to TRBD2. Germline lookup yields CDR1 SQVTM and CDR2 ANQGSEA. This CDR3 spans 14 amino acids. V was clipped by 5 bases and J by 3 bases; unmatched bases: 6. The CDR3 is CSVTSGSLTDTQYF. Here the CDR3 DNA reads TGCAGCGTTACTAGCGGGTCCCTGACAGATACGCAGTATTTT.

This sequence joins TRBV9 and TRBJ2-7; D is perhaps TRBD1 (7 bases). V was trimmed by 5 bases and J by 4 bases, leaving 19 bases between them. There are 15 residues in the CDR3. From germline, CDR1 is SGDLS and CDR2 YYNGEE. CDR3 sequence reads: CASSSSQTGRYEQYF. CDR3 nucleotide sequence: TGTGCCAGCAGTTCCTCCCAGACAGGGAGGTACGAGCAGTACTTC.

The CDR3 loop reads CASSSTAGYNSPLHF. CDR3 nucleotides: TGTGCCAGCTCATCGACAGCGGGGTATAATTCACCCCTCCACTTT. The gene calls are TRBV18 and TRBJ1-6, with D perhaps matching TRBD1 (5 bases). Germline V lookup: CDR1 KGHSH, CDR2 LQKENI. The CDR3 sequence is 15 residues long. V lost 5 bases and J lost 4, with 12 bases in between.

The rearrangement uses TRBV24-1 and TRBJ2-2; possibly TRBD1 for D (6 bases). Germline V CDR1 and CDR2: KGHDR, SFDVKD. The ends were cut back, 4 bases at V and 2 bases at J, with 13 bases in the middle. This CDR3 contains 16 residues. In DNA, the CDR3 is TGTGCCACCAGTGACCCGGACAGACCAAACACCGGGGAGCTGTTTTTT. Amino acids: CATSDPDRPNTGELFF.

The rearrangement links TRBV20-1 to TRBJ2-3; no definite D call. The CDR3 is 15 amino acids. Germline lookup yields CDR1 DFQATT and CDR2 SNEGSKA (reference sequence). Between the trimmed V and J ends, which lost 5 bases and 1 base, there was a span of 16 bases. This CDR3 reads CSAPTTGSGTDTQYF. The CDR3 nucleotides read TGCAGTGCTCCTACGACTGGATCGGGCACAGATACGCAGTATTTT.

The chain has TRBV11-2 and TRBJ2-3; D not certain. The length of the CDR3 is 13 residues. CDR1 and CDR2 from the germline V gene are SGHAT and FQNNGV. The V end lost 5 bases, the J end lost 4 bases, and 10 bases lay between the germline ends. In nucleotides, the CDR3 is TGTGCCAGCAGCCGACACAATCCAGATACGCAGTATTTT. It is translated as CASSRHNPDTQYF.

CDR3 nucleotides: TGCGCCAGCAGCTCCCCCCCGGTGATCTATGGCTACACCTTC. Translated: CASSSPPVIYGYTF. The chain joins TRBV5-1 to TRBJ1-2, with D uncertain. CDR3 length: 14 amino acids. CDR1 is SGHRS, CDR2 YFSETQ, per germline. Trimming removed 3 bases from V and 4 bases from J, with 13 bases in between.

The chain combines TRBV20-1 with TRBJ1-1, with 7 positions matching TRBD1. CDR1 DFQATT and CDR2 SNEGSKA come from the germline V gene (reference sequence). This CDR3 comprises 14 residues. Trimming took 2 bases from V and 2 from J; bases not matched to a gene: 5. CDR3 sequence (DNA): TGCAGTGCTAGAAAACAGGGGAGCAACACTGAAGCTTTCTTT. Translation gives CSARKQGSNTEAFF.

The chain recombines TRBV6-6 with TRBJ1-5, with 7 bases that match TRBD1. Germline lookup yields CDR1 MNHNY and CDR2 SVGAGI (reference sequence). The J segment lost 2 bases and the V segment lost 0 bases, leaving 4 bases of the junction unmatched. The CDR3 is 16 amino acids. Here the CDR3 DNA reads TGTGCCAGCAGTTACTCGACGGGACAGCGCAATCAGCCCCAGCATTTT. This gives the protein CASSYSTGQRNQPQHF.

The rearrangement joins TRBV20-1 to TRBJ2-3, with TRBD1 matching over 10 bases. This CDR3 is 14 amino acids long. CDR1 is DFQATT, CDR2 SNEGSKA, per germline (reference sequence). Trimming took 1 base from V and 5 from J; bases not matched to a gene: 3. This chain's CDR3 is CSARGQGAGDTQYF. CDR3 DNA sequence: TGCAGTGCTAGAGGACAGGGGGCTGGAGATACGCAGTATTTT.

The chain recombines TRBV29-1 with TRBJ2-3, with 7 bases identical to TRBD1. Trimming took 5 bases from V and 0 from J; bases not matched to a gene: 2. This CDR3 is 13 amino acids long. Germline V CDR1 and CDR2: SQVTM, ANQGSEA. CDR3 amino acids: CSVWGQSTDTQYF. The CDR3 bases are TGCAGCGTTTGGGGACAGAGCACAGATACGCAGTATTTT.

V usage is TRBV2 and J usage is TRBJ2-7, with D perhaps TRBD1 (5 bases). The V end was cut by 5 bases, the J end by 2 bases, with 19 bases between. Germline lookup yields CDR1 SNHLY and CDR2 FYNNEI. The CDR3 sequence is 16 residues long. Here the CDR3 reads CASSPHDWAGTYEQYF. For the CDR3, the DNA is TGTGCCAGCAGTCCCCATGACTGGGCAGGGACCTACGAGCAGTACTTC.

This rearrangement joins TRBV20-1 to TRBJ2-3; D is undetermined. V was shortened by 1 base and J by 8 bases, with 16 bases between the two germline ends. From germline, CDR1 is DFQATT and CDR2 SNEGSKA (reference sequence). CDR3 length: 14 amino acids. This chain's CDR3 is CSARATPTEGTQYF. The CDR3 region has the DNA TGCAGTGCTAGAGCTACGCCGACCGAAGGTACGCAGTATTTT.

On this clonotype itself: The final CDR3 position lacks the conserved phenylalanine or tryptophan, pointing to a likely read error. This sequence joins TRBV18 and TRBJ1-6, with no clear D. The germline V gene encodes CDR1 KGHSH and CDR2 LQKENI. The CDR3 has 16 residues. The V and J ends lost 1 base and 10 bases respectively, with 17 bases between them. The CDR3: CASSPQHGGIQSPLHL. In nucleotides, the CDR3 is TGTGCCAGCTCACCACAGCACGGAGGTATACAGTCACCCCTCCACCTT.